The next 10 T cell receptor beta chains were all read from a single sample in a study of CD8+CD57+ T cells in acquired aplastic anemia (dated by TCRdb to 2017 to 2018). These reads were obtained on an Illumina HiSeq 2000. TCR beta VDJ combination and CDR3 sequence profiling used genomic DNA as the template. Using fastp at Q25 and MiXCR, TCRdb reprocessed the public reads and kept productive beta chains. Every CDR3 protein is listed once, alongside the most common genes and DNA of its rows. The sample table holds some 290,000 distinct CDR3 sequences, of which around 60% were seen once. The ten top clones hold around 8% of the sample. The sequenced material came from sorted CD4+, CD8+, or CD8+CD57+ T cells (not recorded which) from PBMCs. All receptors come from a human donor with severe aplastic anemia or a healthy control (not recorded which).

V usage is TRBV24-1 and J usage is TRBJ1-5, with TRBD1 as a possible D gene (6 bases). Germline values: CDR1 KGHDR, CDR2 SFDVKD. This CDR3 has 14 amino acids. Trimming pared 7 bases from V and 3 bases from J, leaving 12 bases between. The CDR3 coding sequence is TGTGCCACCAGGCAGGACAGTTCCAATCAGCCCCAGCATTTT. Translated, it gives CATRQDSSNQPQHF.

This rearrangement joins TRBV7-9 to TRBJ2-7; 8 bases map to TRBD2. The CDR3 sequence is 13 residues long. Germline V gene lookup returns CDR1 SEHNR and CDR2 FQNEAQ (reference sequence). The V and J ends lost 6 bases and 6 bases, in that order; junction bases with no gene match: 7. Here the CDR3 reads CASRPGGGREQYF. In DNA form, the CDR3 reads TGTGCCAGCAGACCGGGGGGGGGACGCGAGCAGTACTTC.

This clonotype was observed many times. In DNA, the CDR3 is TGCAGTGCTAGAGGGACGCGGGGGGGCGGATCACCCCTCCACTTT. Its translation: CSARGTRGGGSPLHF. The V call is TRBV20-1, the J call TRBJ1-6; TRBD1 might be the D (6 bases). The V gene lost 1 base and the J gene lost 10 bases, with 17 bases spanning the gap. The germline CDR1 and CDR2 sequences are DFQATT and SNEGSKA (reference sequence). There are 15 residues in the CDR3.

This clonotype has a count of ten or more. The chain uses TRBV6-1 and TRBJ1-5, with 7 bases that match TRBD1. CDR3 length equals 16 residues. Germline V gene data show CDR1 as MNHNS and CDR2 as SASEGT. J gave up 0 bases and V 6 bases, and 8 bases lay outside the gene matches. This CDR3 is CASRLDRPYSNQPQHF. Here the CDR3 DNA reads TGTGCCAGCAGGCTGGACAGGCCCTATAGCAATCAGCCCCAGCATTTT.

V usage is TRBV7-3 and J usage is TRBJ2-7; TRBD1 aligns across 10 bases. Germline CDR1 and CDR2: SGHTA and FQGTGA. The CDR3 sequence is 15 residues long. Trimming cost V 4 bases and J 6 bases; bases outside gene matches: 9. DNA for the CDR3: TGTGCCAGCAGCTCGGAAGCGGGACAGGGGATCGAGCAGTACTTC. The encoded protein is CASSSEAGQGIEQYF. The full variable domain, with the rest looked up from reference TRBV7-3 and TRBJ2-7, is GAGVSQTPSNKVTEKGKYVELRCDPISGHTALYWYRQSLGQGPEFLIYFQGTGAADDSGLPNDRFFAVRPEGSVSTLKIQRTERGDSAVYLCASSSEAGQGIEQYFGPGTRLTVT.

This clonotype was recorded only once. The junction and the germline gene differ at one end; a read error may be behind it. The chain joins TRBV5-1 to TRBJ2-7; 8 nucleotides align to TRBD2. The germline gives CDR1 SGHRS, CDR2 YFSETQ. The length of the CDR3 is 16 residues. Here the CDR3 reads CASSLDVGGGSYEQYF. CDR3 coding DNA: TGTGCCAGCAGCTTGGACGTCGGGGGGGGATCCTACGAGCAGTACTTC. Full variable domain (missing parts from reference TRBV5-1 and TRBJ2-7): KAGVTQTPRYLIKTRGQQVTLSCSPISGHRSVSWYQQTPGQGLQFLFEYFSETQRNKGNFPGRFSGRQFSNSRSEMNVSTLELGDSALYLCASSLDVGGGSYEQYFGPGTRLTVT.

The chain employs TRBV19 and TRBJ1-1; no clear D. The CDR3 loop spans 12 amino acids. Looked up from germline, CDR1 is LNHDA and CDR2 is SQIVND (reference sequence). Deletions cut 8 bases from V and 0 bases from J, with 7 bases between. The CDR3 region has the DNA TGTGCCAGTCCCGATATGAACACTGAAGCTTTCTTT. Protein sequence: CASPDMNTEAFF. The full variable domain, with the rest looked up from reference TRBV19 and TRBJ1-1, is DGGITQSPKYLFRKEGQNVTLSCEQNLNHDAMYWYRQDPGQGLRLIYYSQIVNDFQKGDIAEGYSVSREKKESFPLTVTSAQKNPTAFYLCASPDMNTEAFFGQGTRLTVV.

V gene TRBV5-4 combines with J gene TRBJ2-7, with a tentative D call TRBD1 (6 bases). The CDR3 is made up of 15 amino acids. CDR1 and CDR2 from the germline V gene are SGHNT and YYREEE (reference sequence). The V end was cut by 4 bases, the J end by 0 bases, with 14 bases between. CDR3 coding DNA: TGTGCCAGCAGCCAGCAGGGGCCTACCTCCTACGAGCAGTACTTC. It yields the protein CASSQQGPTSYEQYF.

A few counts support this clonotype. CDR3 DNA sequence: TGTGCCAGCAGCTTAGAGGTCGCCTTCACAGATACGCAGTATTTT. It translates to CASSLEVAFTDTQYF. The V gene is TRBV7-3, the J gene TRBJ2-3; unclear D gene. The V and J ends lost 2 bases and 2 bases respectively, with 11 bases between them. Germline values: CDR1 SGHTA, CDR2 FQGTGA. The CDR3 extends over 15 amino acids.

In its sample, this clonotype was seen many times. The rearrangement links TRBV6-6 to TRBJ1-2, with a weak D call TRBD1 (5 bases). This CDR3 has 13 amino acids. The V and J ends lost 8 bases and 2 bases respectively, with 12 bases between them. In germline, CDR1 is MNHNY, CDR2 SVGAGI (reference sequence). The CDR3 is CASRARDNYGYTF. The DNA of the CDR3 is TGTGCCAGCCGCGCCCGGGACAACTATGGCTACACCTTC.